This T cell receptor (beta chain) came from a study of shared clonotypes between healthy human individuals. Study context: The donor pool was made up of a couple of women and three men aged 18 to 49. Study-wide results and caveats: Generation probabilities were higher for clonotypes shared across all four sorted-subset donors than for unshared ones. Sampling involved blood alone; tissue repertoires likely differ.

CD45RO-negative cells were positively selected for CCR7, leaving out terminally differentiated effector memory CD45RA+ cells. The assay was immunoSEQ multiplex PCR, and TCRdb's table has in-frame clones only and misses some. The sample lists more than 2 million clones; 90% to 95% were seen once. About this clone itself: The antigen is not known.

This sequence was found in a man aged 18 to 35 in good health. Some clones in this sample may be carry-over from other donors' samples. The sequenced sample consisted of naive CD8+ T cells from PBMCs.

In DNA form, the CDR3 reads TGTGCCAGCAGCGGCCAGACTCTAGCGGGAGATTCCTACAATGAGCAGTTCTTC. This encodes CASSGQTLAGDSYNEQFF. V gene TRBV5-6 combines with J gene TRBJ2-1; TRBD2 matches at 10 bases. After removal of 4 bases from V and 1 base from J, the junction contained 11 bases not matched to a gene. Germline values: CDR1 SGHDT, CDR2 YYEEEE. The CDR3 extends over 18 amino acids.